The subject of this entry is one TCR beta chain. Here immunoSEQ multiplex PCR was the method, and the copy in TCRdb shows in-frame clones only, minus some. The table shows tens of thousands of clones, with roughly 92% occurring only once. Trimming took off 1 base at V and 4 bases at J, with 10 bases between the two ends. The CDR3 totals 14 residues. Germline assignment: CDR1 SGHAT and CDR2 FQNNGV. This entry belongs to a study of technical replicates of blood from a handful of donors. The sample was T cells isolated from PBMCs. The J gene is TRBJ2-5, the V gene TRBV11-2, with D uncertain. The clonotype comes from a human donor in good health. CDR3 amino acids: CASSLGQVSETQYF. As DNA, the CDR3 is TGTGCCAGCAGCTTAGGGCAGGTGTCAGAGACCCAGTACTTC.